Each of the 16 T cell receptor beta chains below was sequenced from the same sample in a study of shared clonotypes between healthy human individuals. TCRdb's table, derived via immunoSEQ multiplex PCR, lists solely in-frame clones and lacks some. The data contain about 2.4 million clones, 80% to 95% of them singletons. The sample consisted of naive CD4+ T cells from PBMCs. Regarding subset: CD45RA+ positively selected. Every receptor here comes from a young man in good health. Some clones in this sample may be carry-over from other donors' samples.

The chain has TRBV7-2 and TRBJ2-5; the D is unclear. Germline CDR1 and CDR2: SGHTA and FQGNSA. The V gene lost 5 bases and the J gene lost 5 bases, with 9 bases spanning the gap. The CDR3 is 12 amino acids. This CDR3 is CASSVAGETQYF. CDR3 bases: TGTGCCAGCAGCGTGGCTGGGGAGACCCAGTACTTC.

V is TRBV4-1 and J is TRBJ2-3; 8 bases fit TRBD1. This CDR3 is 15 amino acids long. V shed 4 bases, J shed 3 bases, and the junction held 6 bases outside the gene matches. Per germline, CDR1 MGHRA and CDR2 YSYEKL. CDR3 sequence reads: CASSRRRGPTDTQYF. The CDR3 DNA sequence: TGCGCCAGCAGCCGCCGCAGGGGGCCGACAGATACGCAGTATTTT.

The CDR3 sequence: CASGRASTDTQYF. DNA of the CDR3: TGCGCCAGCGGGAGGGCTAGCACAGATACGCAGTATTTT. V gene TRBV5-1 combines with J gene TRBJ2-3, with 7 bases lining up with TRBD2. The CDR3 sequence is 13 residues long. V shed 7 bases and J 0 bases; nucleotides not matched to a gene: 2. Germline V gives CDR1 SGHRS, CDR2 YFSETQ.

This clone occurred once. CDR3 coding DNA: TGTGCCAGCAGCAAGGGACTTGGTTACAATGAGCAGTTCTTC. Encoded protein: CASSKGLGYNEQFF. This chain connects TRBV11-2 to TRBJ2-1, with a weak D call TRBD2 (6 bases). This CDR3 region has 14 residues. V was shortened by 5 bases and J by 4 bases, with 12 bases between the two germline ends. CDR1 and CDR2 (germline): SGHAT, FQNNGV.

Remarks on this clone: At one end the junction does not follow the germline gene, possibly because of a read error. The CDR3 sequence is CASSLYAILNHPQHF. The CDR3, as DNA: TGTGCCAGCAGTTTATATGCCATCCTCAATCATCCCCAGCATTTT. The chain has TRBV27 and TRBJ1-5; D is unresolved. Germline CDR1 and CDR2: MNHEY and SMNVEV (reference sequence). This CDR3 has 15 residues.

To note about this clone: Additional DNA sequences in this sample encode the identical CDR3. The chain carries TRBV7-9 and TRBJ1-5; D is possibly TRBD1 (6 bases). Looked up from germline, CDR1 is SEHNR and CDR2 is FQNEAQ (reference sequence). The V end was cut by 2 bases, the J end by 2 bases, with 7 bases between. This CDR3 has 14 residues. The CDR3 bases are TGTGCCAGCAGCTTATCAGGGGGCAATCAGCCCCAGCATTTT. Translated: CASSLSGGNQPQHF.

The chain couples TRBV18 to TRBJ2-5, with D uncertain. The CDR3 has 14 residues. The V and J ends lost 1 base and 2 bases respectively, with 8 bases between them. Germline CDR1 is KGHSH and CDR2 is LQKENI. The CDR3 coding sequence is TGTGCCAGCTCACCACTCACAGAACAAGAGACCCAGTACTTC. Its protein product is CASSPLTEQETQYF.

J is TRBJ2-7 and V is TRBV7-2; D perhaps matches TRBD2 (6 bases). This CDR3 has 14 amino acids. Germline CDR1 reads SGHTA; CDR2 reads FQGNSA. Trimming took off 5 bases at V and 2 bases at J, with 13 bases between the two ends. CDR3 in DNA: TGTGCCAGCAGCCCGGGGACTGTCCCCTACGAGCAGTACTTC. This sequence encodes CASSPGTVPYEQYF. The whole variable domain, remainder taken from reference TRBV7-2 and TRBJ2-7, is GAGVSQSPSNKVTEKGKDVELRCDPISGHTALYWYRQSLGQGLEFLIYFQGNSAPDKSGLPSDRFSAERTGGSVSTLTIQRTQQEDSAVYLCASSPGTVPYEQYFGPGTRLTVT.

The CDR3 nucleotides are TGTGCCAGCAGTGAGGGACAGGGGGCGAGGAATCAGCCCCAGCATTTT. It translates to CASSEGQGARNQPQHF. The chain joins TRBV6-1 to TRBJ1-5, with 12 bases matching TRBD1. The CDR3 loop spans 16 amino acids. Germline V gene sequence: CDR1 MNHNS, CDR2 SASEGT. V gave up 3 bases and J gave up 4 bases; unmatched junction bases: 4.

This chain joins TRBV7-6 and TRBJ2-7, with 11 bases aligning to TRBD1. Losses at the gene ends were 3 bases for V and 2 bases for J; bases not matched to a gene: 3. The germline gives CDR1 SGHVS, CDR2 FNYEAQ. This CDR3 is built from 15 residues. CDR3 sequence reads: CASSFGTGGTYEQYF. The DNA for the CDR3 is TGTGCCAGCAGCTTTGGGACAGGGGGGACCTACGAGCAGTACTTC. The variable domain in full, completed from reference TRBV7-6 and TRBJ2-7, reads GAGVSQSPRYKVTKRGQDVALRCDPISGHVSLYWYRQALGQGPEFLTYFNYEAQQDKSGLPNDRFSAERPEGSISTLTIQRTEQRDSAMYRCASSFGTGGTYEQYFGPGTRLTVT.

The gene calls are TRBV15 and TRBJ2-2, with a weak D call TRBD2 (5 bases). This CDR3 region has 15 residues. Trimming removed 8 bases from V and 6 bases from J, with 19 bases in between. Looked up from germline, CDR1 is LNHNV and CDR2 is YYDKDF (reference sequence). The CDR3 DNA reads TGTGCCACCCGGGGAGAGAGAGTTGGTTCCGGGGAGCTGTTTTTT. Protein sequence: CATRGERVGSGELFF.

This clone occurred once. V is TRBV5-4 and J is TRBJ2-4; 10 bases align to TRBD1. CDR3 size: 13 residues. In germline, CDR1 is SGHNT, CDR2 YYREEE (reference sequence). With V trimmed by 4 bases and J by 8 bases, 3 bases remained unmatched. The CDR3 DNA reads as TGTGCCAGCAGCCGGGACAGGGGATACATTCAGTACTTC. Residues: CASSRDRGYIQYF.

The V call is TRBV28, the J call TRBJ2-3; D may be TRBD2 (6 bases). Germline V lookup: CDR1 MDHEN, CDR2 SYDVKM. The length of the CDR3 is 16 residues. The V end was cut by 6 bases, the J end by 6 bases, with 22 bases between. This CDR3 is CASRPLGGTYHDTQYF. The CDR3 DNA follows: TGTGCCAGCAGACCCCTAGGAGGGACCTACCACGATACGCAGTATTTT. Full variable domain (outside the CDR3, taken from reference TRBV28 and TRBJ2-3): DVKVTQSSRYLVKRTGEKVFLECVQDMDHENMFWYRQDPGLGLRLIYFSYDVKMKEKGDIPEGYSVSREKKERFSLILESASTNQTSMYLCASRPLGGTYHDTQYFGPGTRLTVL.

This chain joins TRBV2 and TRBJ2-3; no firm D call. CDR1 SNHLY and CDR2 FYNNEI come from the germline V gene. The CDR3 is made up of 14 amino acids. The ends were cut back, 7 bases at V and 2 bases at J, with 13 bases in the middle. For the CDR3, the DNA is TGTGCCAGCACCAGGCGTACCTACACAGATACGCAGTATTTT. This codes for CASTRRTYTDTQYF.

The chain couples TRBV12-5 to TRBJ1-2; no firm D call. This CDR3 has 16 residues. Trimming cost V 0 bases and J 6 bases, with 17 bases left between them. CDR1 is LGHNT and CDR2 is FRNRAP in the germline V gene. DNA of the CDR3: TGTGCTAGTGGTTTGGTAGGAGAGAGGTCTGTAAATGGCTACACCTTC. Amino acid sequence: CASGLVGERSVNGYTF.

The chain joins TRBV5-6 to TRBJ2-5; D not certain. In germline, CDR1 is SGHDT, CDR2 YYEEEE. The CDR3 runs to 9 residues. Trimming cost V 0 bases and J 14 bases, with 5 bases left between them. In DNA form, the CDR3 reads TGTGCCAGCAGCTTGGGCAATTACTTC. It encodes CASSLGNYF.